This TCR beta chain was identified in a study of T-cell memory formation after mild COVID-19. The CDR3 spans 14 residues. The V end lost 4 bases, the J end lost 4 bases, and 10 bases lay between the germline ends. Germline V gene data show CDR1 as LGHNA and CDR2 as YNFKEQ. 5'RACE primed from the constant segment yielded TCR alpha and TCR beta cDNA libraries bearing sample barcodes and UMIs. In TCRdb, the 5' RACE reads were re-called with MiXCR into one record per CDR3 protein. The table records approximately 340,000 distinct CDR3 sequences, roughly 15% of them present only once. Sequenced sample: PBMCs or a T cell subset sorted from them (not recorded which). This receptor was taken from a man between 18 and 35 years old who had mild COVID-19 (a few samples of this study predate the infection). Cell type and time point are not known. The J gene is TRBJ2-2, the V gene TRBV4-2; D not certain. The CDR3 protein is CASSRGRLTGELFF. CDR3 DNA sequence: TGTGCCAGCAGCCGAGGACGGCTCACCGGGGAGCTGTTTTTT.